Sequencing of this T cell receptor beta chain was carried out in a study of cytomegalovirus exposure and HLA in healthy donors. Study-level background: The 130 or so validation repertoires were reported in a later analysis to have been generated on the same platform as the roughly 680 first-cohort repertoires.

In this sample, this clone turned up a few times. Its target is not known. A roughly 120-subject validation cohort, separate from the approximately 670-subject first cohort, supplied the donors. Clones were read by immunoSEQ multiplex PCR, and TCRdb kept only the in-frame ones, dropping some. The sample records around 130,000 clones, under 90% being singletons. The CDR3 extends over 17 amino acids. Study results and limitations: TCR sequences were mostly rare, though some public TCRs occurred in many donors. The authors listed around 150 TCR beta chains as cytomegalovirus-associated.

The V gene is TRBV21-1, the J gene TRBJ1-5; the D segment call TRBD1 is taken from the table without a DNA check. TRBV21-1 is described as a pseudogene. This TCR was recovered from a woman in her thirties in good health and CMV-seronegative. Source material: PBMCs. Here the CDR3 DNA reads TGTGCCAGCAGCAAACCCCGGGGGACAGGGGACTATCAGCCCCAGCATTTT. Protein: CASSKPRGTGDYQPQHF.